These 21 T cell receptor beta chains originate from one sample sequenced in a study of shared clonotypes between healthy human individuals. The assay was immunoSEQ multiplex PCR, and TCRdb's table has in-frame clones only and misses some. The sample includes roughly 2,500,000 clones, roughly 93% seen only once; the top ten take 0.36%. Material for sequencing was naive CD4+ T cells from PBMCs. Stated subset: CD45RA+ positively selected. The receptor source for this set is a man aged 18 to 29 in good health. Some clones in this sample may be carry-over from other donors' samples.

The chain links TRBV28 to TRBJ2-3; 10 nucleotides line up with TRBD1. This CDR3 region has 16 residues. The J segment lost 0 bases and the V segment lost 5 bases, leaving 5 bases of the junction unmatched. CDR1 MDHEN and CDR2 SYDVKM come from the germline V gene. CDR3 loop: CASSRGQGDSTDTQYF. The CDR3 bases are TGTGCCAGCAGTAGAGGACAGGGGGATAGCACAGATACGCAGTATTTT.

V is TRBV5-1 and J is TRBJ1-3; no clear D gene. The V end was cut by 1 base, the J end by 0 bases, with 11 bases between. The CDR3 length is 16 residues. The germline V gene has CDR1 SGHRS and CDR2 YFSETQ. This CDR3 reads CASSLTIPSSGNTIYF. The CDR3 region has the DNA TGCGCCAGCAGCTTGACAATCCCGAGCTCTGGAAACACCATATATTTT.

This clone is a singleton in its sample. The chain uses TRBV5-6 and TRBJ2-2; D might be TRBD2 (5 bases). The CDR3 consists of 17 residues. CDR1 is SGHDT and CDR2 is YYEEEE in the germline V gene. V was trimmed by 0 bases and J by 8 bases, leaving 20 bases between them. The CDR3 DNA sequence: TGTGCCAGCAGCTTGGGGCCGTCTAGCAGCAGCGCGGGGGAGCTGTTTTTT. Translating it yields CASSLGPSSSSAGELFF.

The chain links TRBV28 to TRBJ2-5, with D possibly matching TRBD2 (5 bases). This CDR3 is 15 amino acids long. V shed 6 bases and J shed 5 bases, with 19 bases lying between them. Per germline, CDR1 MDHEN and CDR2 SYDVKM. The CDR3 DNA follows: TGTGCCAGCAGCGCTCTACTAGGAGGCGGGGAGACCCAGTACTTC. Protein: CASSALLGGGETQYF.

This clone was recorded only once. J is TRBJ1-5 and V is TRBV28, with D perhaps TRBD1 (6 bases). The germline V gene has CDR1 MDHEN and CDR2 SYDVKM. V dropped 5 bases and J dropped 0 bases, with 20 bases sitting between them. The CDR3 spans 18 residues. CDR3 amino acids: CASSIQGSPGYSNQPQHF. DNA for the CDR3: TGTGCCAGCAGTATACAGGGTTCCCCGGGATATAGCAATCAGCCCCAGCATTTT.

The chain is built from TRBV7-2 and TRBJ2-7; no reliable D call. Germline values: CDR1 SGHTA, CDR2 FQGNSA. This CDR3 has 12 amino acids. V was trimmed by 4 bases and J by 2 bases, leaving 6 bases between them. CDR3 amino acids: CASSSRTYEQYF. The CDR3 coding sequence is TGTGCCAGCAGCTCACGCACCTACGAGCAGTACTTC. Filled out from reference TRBV7-2 and TRBJ2-7, the complete variable domain reads GAGVSQSPSNKVTEKGKDVELRCDPISGHTALYWYRQSLGQGLEFLIYFQGNSAPDKSGLPSDRFSAERTGGSVSTLTIQRTQQEDSAVYLCASSSRTYEQYFGPGTRLTVT.

J is TRBJ2-3 and V is TRBV28; TRBD2 matches at 12 bases. Germline V gives CDR1 MDHEN, CDR2 SYDVKM. The CDR3 consists of 17 residues. Trimming cost V 4 bases and J 0 bases; bases outside gene matches: 5. CDR3 nucleotide sequence: TGTGCCAGCAGTTCCCCCGGGACTAGCGGGAGCACAGATACGCAGTATTTT. It encodes CASSSPGTSGSTDTQYF.

Notes on this clone: Other DNA sequences from this sample encode an identical CDR3 as well. The genes are TRBV29-1 and TRBJ2-5; TRBD1 might be the D (5 bases). Germline values: CDR1 SQVTM, CDR2 ANQGSEA. V dropped 3 bases and J dropped 1 base, with 9 bases sitting between them. The CDR3 is made up of 13 amino acids. CDR3 sequence reads: CSVEAGIQETQYF. The DNA for the CDR3 is TGCAGCGTTGAGGCAGGGATCCAAGAGACCCAGTACTTC.

The chain uses TRBV6-7 and TRBJ2-7; 9 positions agree with TRBD2. TRBV6-7 is treated as an ORF (open reading frame) with a function not yet certain. This CDR3 comprises 17 residues. V shed 4 bases and J 3 bases; nucleotides not matched to a gene: 13. As DNA, the CDR3 is TGTGCCAGCAGTTTCGAGTCGGGTTGCGGGAGGGGCTACGAGCAGTACTTC. Residues: CASSFESGCGRGYEQYF.

This chain connects TRBV20-1 to TRBJ1-6; no clear D gene. Germline CDR1 reads DFQATT; CDR2 reads SNEGSKA (reference sequence). V gave up 3 bases and J gave up 7 bases, with 4 bases separating them. There are 11 residues in the CDR3. CDR3 in amino acids: CSARGNSPLHF. CDR3 DNA sequence: TGCAGTGCTAGGGGAAATTCACCCCTCCACTTT.

The gene calls are TRBV5-4 and TRBJ1-2; TRBD1 matches at 9 bases. The CDR3 runs to 14 residues. The J segment lost 6 bases and the V segment lost 4 bases, leaving 7 bases of the junction unmatched. The germline V gene encodes CDR1 SGHNT and CDR2 YYREEE (reference sequence). The chain's CDR3 is CASSARDRVDGYTF. The DNA for the CDR3 is TGTGCCAGCAGCGCCCGGGACAGGGTCGATGGCTACACCTTC.

The genes are TRBV29-1 and TRBJ2-1; 8 nucleotides agree with TRBD2. This CDR3 comprises 13 residues. J was trimmed by 1 base and V by 6 bases; bases with no gene match: 2. The germline CDR1 and CDR2 sequences are SQVTM and ANQGSEA. The CDR3 protein is CSVQRGSYNEQFF. The CDR3 bases are TGCAGCGTCCAGCGGGGGTCCTACAATGAGCAGTTCTTC.

The genes are TRBV19 and TRBJ2-5; 9 bases fit TRBD1. This CDR3 has 14 amino acids. The V gene's germline CDR1 is LNHDA and CDR2 SQIVND (reference sequence). After removal of 2 bases from V and 4 bases from J, the junction contained 2 bases not matched to a gene. CDR3 region: CASSITGGGETQYF. In DNA, the CDR3 is TGTGCCAGTAGTATAACAGGGGGCGGAGAGACCCAGTACTTC.

The V gene is TRBV21-1, the J gene TRBJ2-2; the table gives TRBD1 as D, unverified against the DNA. TRBV21-1 is annotated as a pseudogene. The length of the CDR3 is 16 residues. CDR3 DNA sequence: TGTGCCAGCAGCAAGGGAGGACAGGGGGACACCGGGGAGCTGTTTTTT. Protein: CASSKGGQGDTGELFF.

The J gene is TRBJ1-4, the V gene TRBV30; 8 bases match TRBD1. Trimming took 2 bases from V and 0 from J; bases not matched to a gene: 8. CDR3 size: 17 residues. From germline, CDR1 is GTSNPN and CDR2 SVGIG (reference sequence). This chain's CDR3 is CAWSPRQGPSTNEKLFF. In nucleotides, the CDR3 is TGTGCCTGGAGTCCGAGACAGGGGCCGTCAACTAATGAAAAACTGTTTTTT.

CDR3 loop: CASRLIGTAGYEQYF. The DNA for the CDR3 is TGTGCCAGCAGACTTATCGGGACTGCGGGCTACGAGCAGTACTTC. J is TRBJ2-7 and V is TRBV6-4; TRBD2 is a possible D gene (6 bases). Trimming stripped 6 bases from V and 3 bases from J, with 18 bases between. The CDR3 sequence is 15 residues long. Germline assignment: CDR1 MRHNA and CDR2 SNTAGT.

The V call is TRBV5-1, the J call TRBJ2-3; D is undetermined. Deletions cut 1 base from V and 2 bases from J, with 11 bases between. Looked up from germline, CDR1 is SGHRS and CDR2 is YFSETQ. The CDR3 sequence is 15 residues long. CDR3 sequence (DNA): TGCGCCAGCAGCTTGAGGCCGGCAATCACAGATACGCAGTATTTT. Translation gives CASSLRPAITDTQYF.

This clone has just a few counts. The sample holds other DNA sequences that translate to the same CDR3. V gene TRBV5-1 combines with J gene TRBJ1-1; D is unclear. V was clipped by 0 bases and J by 0 bases, with 3 bases between them. Germline assignment: CDR1 SGHRS and CDR2 YFSETQ. This CDR3 has 13 residues. The CDR3 sequence: CASSLVVNTEAFF. The CDR3 DNA sequence: TGCGCCAGCAGCTTGGTAGTGAACACTGAAGCTTTCTTT.

This chain uses TRBV6-6 with TRBJ2-7, with D possibly being TRBD1 or TRBD2 (5 bases each). The CDR3 has 15 residues. Germline loops: CDR1 MNHNY, CDR2 SVGAGI (reference sequence). V lost 5 bases and J 4 bases, leaving 18 bases between the germline ends. CDR3 protein: CASSPPPGRLYEQYF. CDR3 nucleotide sequence: TGTGCCAGCAGTCCCCCCCCGGGACGGTTATACGAGCAGTACTTC.

The rearrangement links TRBV28 to TRBJ2-6; unclear D gene. The germline V gene encodes CDR1 MDHEN and CDR2 SYDVKM. CDR3 size: 18 residues. V lost 3 bases to trimming and J lost 0 bases, with 15 bases between them. The CDR3 region is CASSFVPDASSGANVLTF. The CDR3 DNA sequence: TGTGCCAGCAGTTTTGTCCCAGACGCCTCCTCTGGGGCCAACGTCCTGACTTTC.

The chain uses TRBV5-5 and TRBJ1-4; D not resolved. The CDR3 covers 13 residues. The germline gives CDR1 SGHKS, CDR2 YYEKEE (reference sequence). V lost 1 base, J lost 7 bases, and 8 bases lay in between. CDR3 in DNA: TGTGCCAGCAGCTTGAGTTGGGTTGAAAAACTGTTTTTT. Protein sequence: CASSLSWVEKLFF.